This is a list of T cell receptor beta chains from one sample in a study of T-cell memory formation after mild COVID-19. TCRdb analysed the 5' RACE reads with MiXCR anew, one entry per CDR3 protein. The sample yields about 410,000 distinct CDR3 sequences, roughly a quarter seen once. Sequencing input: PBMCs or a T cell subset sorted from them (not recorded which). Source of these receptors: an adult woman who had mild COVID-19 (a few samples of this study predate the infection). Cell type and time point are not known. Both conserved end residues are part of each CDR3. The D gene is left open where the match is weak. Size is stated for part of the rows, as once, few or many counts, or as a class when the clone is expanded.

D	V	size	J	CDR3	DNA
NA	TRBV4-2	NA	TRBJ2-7	CASSQVASRQANPYEQYF	TGTGCCAGCAGCCAGGTCGCAAGCCGACAGGCCAACCCCTACGAGCAGTACTTC
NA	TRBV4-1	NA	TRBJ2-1	CASSQGLRGAGYNEQFF	TGCGCCAGCAGCCAAGGTTTGAGGGGGGCGGGGTACAATGAGCAGTTCTTC
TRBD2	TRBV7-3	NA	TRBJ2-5	CASSLKTGGPIYF	TGTGCCAGCAGCTTAAAGACGGGAGGGCCTATATACTTC
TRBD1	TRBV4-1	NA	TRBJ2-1	CASSQVAGDRSRFEQFF	TGCGCCAGCAGCCAAGTCGCTGGGGACAGGAGCCGTTTTGAGCAGTTCTTC
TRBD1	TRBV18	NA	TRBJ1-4	CASSPTGGYEKLFF	TGTGCCAGCTCACCAACAGGGGGCTATGAAAAACTGTTTTTT
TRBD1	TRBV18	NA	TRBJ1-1	CASSPGQGRAGTEAFF	TGTGCCAGCTCACCGGGACAGGGAAGGGCCGGCACTGAAGCTTTCTTT
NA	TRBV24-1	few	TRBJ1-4	CATSDPTVYGEKLFF	TGTGCCACCAGTGATCCGACAGTCTATGGTGAAAAACTGTTTTTT
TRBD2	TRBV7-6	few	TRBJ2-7	CASSLAPGLAVPYEQYF	TGTGCCAGCAGCTTGGCCCCGGGACTAGCGGTCCCCTACGAGCAGTACTTC
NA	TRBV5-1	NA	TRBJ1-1	CASSRRQRGTEAFF	TGCGCCAGCAGCAGACGACAGAGAGGGACTGAAGCTTTCTTT
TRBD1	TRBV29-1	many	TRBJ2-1	CSVEVTGGNEQFF	TGCAGCGTTGAAGTTACAGGGGGCAATGAGCAGTTCTTC
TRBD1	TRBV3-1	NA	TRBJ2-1	CASSRMDRVNEQFF	TGTGCCAGCAGCCGAATGGACAGGGTGAATGAGCAGTTCTTC
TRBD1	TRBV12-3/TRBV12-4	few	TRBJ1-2	CASSTDRDGYTF	TGTGCCAGCAGTACGGACAGGGATGGCTACACCTTC
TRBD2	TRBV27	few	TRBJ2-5	CASSLIGASGANQETQYF	TGTGCCAGCAGTTTAATTGGGGCTAGCGGAGCAAATCAAGAGACCCAGTACTTC
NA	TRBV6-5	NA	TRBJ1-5	CASSYHGHNQPQHF	TGTGCCAGCAGTTACCACGGGCACAATCAGCCCCAGCATTTT
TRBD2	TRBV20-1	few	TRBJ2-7	CSATDPGLAGSYEQYF	TGCAGTGCCACTGATCCGGGACTAGCGGGGTCCTACGAGCAGTACTTC
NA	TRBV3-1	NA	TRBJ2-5	CASSPTRGRGETQYF	TGTGCCAGCAGCCCTACGCGAGGCCGGGGGGAGACCCAGTACTTC
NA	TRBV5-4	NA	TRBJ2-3	CASSKRSTGTTDTQYF	TGTGCCAGCAGTAAGAGATCCACCGGGACCACAGATACGCAGTATTTT
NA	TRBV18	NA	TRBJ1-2	CASATGTTLTGGYTF	TGTGCCAGCGCCACCGGGACGACGCTTACGGGAGGCTACACCTTC
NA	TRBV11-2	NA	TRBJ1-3	CASSLGLAAGDRGNTIYF	TGTGCCAGCAGCTTAGGCTTGGCAGCCGGAGATAGAGGAAACACCATATATTTT
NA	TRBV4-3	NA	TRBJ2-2	CASSQEGVGDPGELFF	TGCGCCAGCAGCCAAGAAGGGGTGGGAGATCCCGGGGAGCTGTTTTTT
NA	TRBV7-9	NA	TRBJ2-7	CASSPTSVHEQYF	TGTGCCAGCAGCCCGACTTCAGTCCACGAGCAGTACTTC
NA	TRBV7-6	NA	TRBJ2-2	CASRGGNTGELFF	TGTGCCAGCAGAGGGGGAAACACCGGGGAGCTGTTTTTT
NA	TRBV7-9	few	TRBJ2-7	CASNLDIVSEQYF	TGTGCCAGCAACTTGGACATCGTTTCCGAGCAGTACTTC
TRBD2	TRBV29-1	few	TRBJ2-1	CSVEAGRLAGGYEQFF	TGCAGCGTTGAAGCTGGAAGACTAGCGGGAGGCTATGAGCAGTTCTTC
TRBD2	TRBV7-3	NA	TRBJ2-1	CASSRNPGLTSNEQFF	TGTGCCAGCAGCCGCAATCCGGGACTAACCTCCAATGAGCAGTTCTTC
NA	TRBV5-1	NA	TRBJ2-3	CASSKGHGRSDTQYF	TGCGCCAGCAGCAAAGGACATGGGAGGTCAGATACGCAGTATTTT
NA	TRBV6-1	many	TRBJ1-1	CASSEVGENTEAFF	TGTGCCAGCAGTGAAGTTGGGGAGAACACTGAAGCTTTCTTT
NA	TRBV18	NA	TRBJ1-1	CASSHDRMNTEAFF	TGTGCCAGCTCACATGACAGAATGAACACTGAAGCTTTCTTT
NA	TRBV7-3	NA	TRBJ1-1	CASSLTPGGEAFF	TGTGCCAGCAGCTTAACGCCCGGGGGGGAAGCTTTCTTT
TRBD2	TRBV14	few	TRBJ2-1	CASSLRPLAGGLYNEQFF	TGTGCCAGCAGCCTCAGGCCTCTAGCGGGGGGGCTTTACAATGAGCAGTTCTTC
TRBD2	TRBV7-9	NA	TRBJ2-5	CASSPGTSRETQYF	TGTGCCAGCAGCCCCGGGACTAGTAGAGAGACCCAGTACTTC
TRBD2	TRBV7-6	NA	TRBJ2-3	CASSSHPTSTSVRTDTQYF	TGTGCCAGCAGCTCACACCCAACCTCGACTAGCGTGCGCACAGATACGCAGTATTTT
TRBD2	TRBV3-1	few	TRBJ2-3	CASSQDGTRYGGPDTQYF	TGTGCCAGCAGCCAAGATGGGACTAGGTACGGGGGGCCAGATACGCAGTATTTT
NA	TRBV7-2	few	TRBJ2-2	CASSSVYGTGELFF	TGTGCCAGCAGCTCTGTCTATGGGACCGGGGAGCTGTTTTTT
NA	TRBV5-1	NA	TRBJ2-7	CASSGVDGGSYEQYF	TGCGCCAGCAGCGGGGTTGACGGCGGATCCTACGAGCAGTACTTC
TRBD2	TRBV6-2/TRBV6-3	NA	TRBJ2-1	CASSYSLAGINEQFF	TGTGCCAGCAGTTACTCGCTAGCGGGGATCAATGAGCAGTTCTTC
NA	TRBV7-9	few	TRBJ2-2	CASSSALRELFF	TGTGCCAGCAGTTCCGCCTTGAGGGAGCTGTTTTTT
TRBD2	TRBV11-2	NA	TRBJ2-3	CASSDGLAGDTQYF	TGTGCCAGCAGCGACGGACTAGCGGGAGATACGCAGTATTTT
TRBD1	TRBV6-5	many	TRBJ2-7	CASSPAGTGVHEQYF	TGTGCCAGCAGTCCCGCAGGGACAGGGGTCCACGAGCAGTACTTC
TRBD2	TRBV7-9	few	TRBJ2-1	CASSPRRSGRTMYNEQFF	TGTGCCAGCAGCCCCCGGCGTAGCGGGAGGACGATGTACAATGAGCAGTTCTTC
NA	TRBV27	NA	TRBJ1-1	CASSSGQPGTEAFF	TGTGCCAGCAGTTCGGGACAACCCGGGACTGAAGCTTTCTTT
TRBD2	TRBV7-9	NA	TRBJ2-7	CASSSVSGRAVDEQYF	TGTGCCAGCAGCTCCGTTAGCGGGAGGGCTGTTGACGAGCAGTACTTC
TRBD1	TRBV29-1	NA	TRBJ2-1	CSVGLRDRGHEQFF	TGCAGCGTAGGCCTCCGGGACAGGGGGCATGAGCAGTTCTTC
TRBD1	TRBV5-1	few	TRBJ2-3	CASSTGMGQATDTQYF	TGCGCCAGCAGCACTGGAATGGGACAGGCCACAGATACGCAGTATTTT
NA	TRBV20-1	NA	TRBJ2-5	CSARVSLEGETQYF	TGCAGTGCTAGGGTCTCACTAGAAGGAGAGACCCAGTACTTC
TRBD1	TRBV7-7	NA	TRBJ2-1	CASSLVPGQGYNEQFF	TGTGCCAGCAGCTTAGTTCCGGGACAGGGGTACAATGAGCAGTTCTTC
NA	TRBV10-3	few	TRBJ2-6	CAISFQGTESSGANVLTF	TGTGCCATCAGTTTTCAAGGGACTGAGAGCTCTGGGGCCAACGTCCTGACTTTC
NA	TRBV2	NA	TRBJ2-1	CASSGQIDNEQFF	TGTGCCAGCAGTGGACAAATTGACAATGAGCAGTTCTTC
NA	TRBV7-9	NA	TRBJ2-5	CASSHRLGLRGAQETQYF	TGTGCCAGCAGCCATCGACTGGGTTTGCGGGGAGCGCAGGAGACCCAGTACTTC
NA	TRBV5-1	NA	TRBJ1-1	CASSLGDFNTGAFF	TGCGCCAGCAGCTTGGGTGATTTCAACACTGGAGCTTTCTTT
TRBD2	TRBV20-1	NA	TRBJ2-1	CSARDTLGTSGRAYNEQFF	TGCAGTGCTAGAGACACACTCGGGACTAGCGGGAGGGCCTACAATGAGCAGTTCTTC
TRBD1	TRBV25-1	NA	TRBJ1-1	CASIDRGPEAFF	TGTGCCAGCATCGACAGGGGGCCTGAAGCTTTCTTT
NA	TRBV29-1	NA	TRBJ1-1	CSGEGRLNTEAFF	TGCAGCGGGGAGGGGAGACTGAACACTGAAGCTTTCTTT
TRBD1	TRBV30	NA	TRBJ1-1	CAWSVGVMRGLDTEAFF	TGTGCCTGGAGTGTAGGGGTGATGAGGGGGCTTGACACTGAAGCTTTCTTT
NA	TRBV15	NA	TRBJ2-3	CATSRGFIVSTDTQYF	TGTGCCACCAGCAGAGGTTTCATCGTTAGCACAGATACGCAGTATTTT
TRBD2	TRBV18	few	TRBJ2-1	CASSPGAGGAYEQFF	TGTGCCAGCTCACCTGGGGCGGGAGGAGCGTATGAGCAGTTCTTC
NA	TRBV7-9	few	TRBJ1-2	CASSNTGSRHGYTF	TGTGCCAGCAGCAACACCGGGAGTCGCCATGGCTACACCTTC
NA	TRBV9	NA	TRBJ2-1	CASTGRTNGLYNEQFF	TGTGCCAGCACCGGTCGAACGAATGGCCTCTACAATGAGCAGTTCTTC
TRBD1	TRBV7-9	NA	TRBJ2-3	CASSSLFPGQGGTDTQYF	TGTGCCAGCAGCTCTCTTTTTCCGGGACAGGGAGGCACAGATACGCAGTATTTT